The 18 T cell receptor beta chains in this list originate from one sample, sequenced in a study of human CD8 memory T cell subsets. Libraries targeted TCR beta using 5' RACE with UMIs. TCRdb reprocessed the 5' RACE reads and stores each CDR3 protein as one record, lacking DNA. This sample's clone table lists roughly 4,000 distinct CDR3 sequences. The sequencing input was CD8+ T cells from PBMCs. The receptors here all came from a human donor in good health.

This chain joins TRBV7-2 and TRBJ2-7; TCRdb calls TRBD1, which cannot be checked without DNA. Germline lookup yields CDR1 SGHTA and CDR2 FQGNSA. The CDR3 totals 15 residues. This chain's CDR3 is CASSLEGRDQGEQYF.

According to its frequency, this clonotype is medium-sized. V is TRBV15 and J is TRBJ2-1; the TCRdb D gene call, TRBD1, has no DNA to confirm it. CDR3 length: 14 amino acids. Germline CDR1 LNHNV, CDR2 YYDKDF (reference sequence). The CDR3 is CATSGDRETSEQFF.

This clonotype shows up as medium-sized by frequency. The chain carries TRBV7-9 and TRBJ2-1; there is no DNA to check the TCRdb D call of TRBD2. The CDR3 length is 14 residues. Germline CDR1 SEHNR, CDR2 FQNEAQ (reference sequence). The CDR3 loop reads CASSLLEAGYEQFF.

This chain links TRBV7-9 with TRBJ2-3; as DNA is missing, the TRBD2 call by TCRdb cannot be tested. Germline V gives CDR1 SEHNR, CDR2 FQNEAQ (reference sequence). This CDR3 region has 14 residues. CDR3 amino acids: CASGTSGRSDTQYF.

This chain links TRBV10-3 with TRBJ2-7; TCRdb lists TRBD2, though no DNA is available to test this call. The CDR3 totals 15 residues. Germline-derived CDR1 and CDR2 are ENHRY and SYGVKD. Here the CDR3 reads CAISEIPSGAYEQYF.

By frequency, this clonotype registers medium-sized (0.01 to 0.1%). The rearrangement uses TRBV11-2 and TRBJ1-5; TCRdb reports TRBD1, a call that lacks DNA to check it against. The CDR3 spans 17 residues. Germline V gene data show CDR1 as SGHAT and CDR2 as FQNNGV. The CDR3 sequence is CASSLVGDRGKVQPQHF. The full variable domain, with the rest looked up from reference TRBV11-2 and TRBJ1-5, is EAGVAQSPRYKIIEKRQSVAFWCNPISGHATLYWYQQILGQGPKLLIQFQNNGVVDDSQLPKDRFSAERLKGVDSTLKIQPAKLEDSAVYLCASSLVGDRGKVQPQHFGDGTRLSIL.

V gene TRBV9 combines with J gene TRBJ2-2; TCRdb picks TRBD2, but there is no DNA to check that call. The CDR3 consists of 16 residues. Per germline, CDR1 SGDLS and CDR2 YYNGEE. The CDR3 is CASSELAGDRAGELFF.

The rearrangement uses TRBV27 and TRBJ2-2. Germline V gene lookup returns CDR1 MNHEY and CDR2 SMNVEV (reference sequence). The CDR3 is 12 amino acids. The CDR3 is CASSLITGELFF.

V and J are TRBV28 and TRBJ2-7; the D gene TCRdb calls, TRBD1, cannot be checked with no DNA. The CDR3 contains 16 residues. CDR1 is MDHEN and CDR2 is SYDVKM in the germline V gene. CDR3 sequence: CASSLGLGGRHYEQYF.

The V gene is TRBV5-1, the J gene TRBJ1-5. Germline V CDR1 and CDR2: SGHRS, YFSETQ. The CDR3 length is 15 residues. The CDR3 is CASSLDGNSNQPQHF.

This chain connects TRBV24-1 to TRBJ2-2. CDR3 length equals 12 residues. Germline V CDR1 and CDR2: KGHDR, SFDVKD. The CDR3 region is CATSDMYGELFF.

CDR3 sequence reads: CASSPIGNYEQYF. The rearrangement joins TRBV14 to TRBJ2-7. CDR3 length: 13 residues. Germline V lookup: CDR1 SGHDN, CDR2 FVKESK.

In terms of frequency, this clonotype is medium-sized. The chain has TRBV12-3 or TRBV12-4 and TRBJ2-4; TCRdb designates TRBD1, a call that cannot be tested without DNA. There are 15 residues in the CDR3. The CDR3 sequence: CASILGGQSENIQYF.

This chain links TRBV6-2 or TRBV6-3 with TRBJ2-1; as DNA is missing, the TRBD1 call by TCRdb cannot be tested. Looked up from germline, CDR1 is MNHEY and CDR2 is SVGEGT. This CDR3 spans 20 amino acids. The CDR3 loop is CAKTGTGLRLWREFHNEQFF.

This chain uses TRBV13 with TRBJ2-7; TCRdb lists TRBD2, though no DNA is available to test this call. The CDR3 runs to 14 residues. Per the germline V gene, CDR1 is PRHDT and CDR2 is FYEKMQ (reference sequence). Here the CDR3 reads CASSAGTSAYEQYF.

This rearrangement joins TRBV7-9 to TRBJ2-1; TCRdb lists TRBD2, though no DNA is available to test this call. This CDR3 has 15 amino acids. Germline V gives CDR1 SEHNR, CDR2 FQNEAQ (reference sequence). The CDR3 region is CASSDGTSAYNEQFF.

V is TRBV18 and J is TRBJ2-7; TCRdb's D call of TRBD1 is untestable without DNA. The CDR3 loop spans 14 amino acids. CDR1 and CDR2 from the germline V gene are KGHSH and LQKENI. CDR3 protein: CASSPPNRDHEQYF. Based on the CDR3 plus reference TRBV18 and TRBJ2-7, the full variable domain is NAGVMQNPRHLVRRRGQEARLRCSPMKGHSHVYWYRQLPEEGLKFMVYLQKENIIDESGMPKERFSAEFPKEGPSILRIQQVVRGDSAAYFCASSPPNRDHEQYFGPGTRLTVT.

Frequency places this clonotype as medium-sized. CDR3 in amino acids: CASSLDTGELFF. The V call is TRBV7-9, the J call TRBJ2-2. Germline assignment: CDR1 SEHNR and CDR2 FQNEAQ (reference sequence). The CDR3 has 12 amino acids. Using reference TRBV7-9 and TRBJ2-2 for the parts outside the CDR3, the full variable domain is DTGVSQNPRHKITKRGQNVTFRCDPISEHNRLYWYRQTLGQGPEFLTYFQNEAQLEKSRLLSDRFSAERPKGSFSTLEIQRTEQGDSAMYLCASSLDTGELFFGEGSRLTVL.